This record covers a single T cell receptor (beta chain). Assay used: immunoSEQ multiplex PCR; TCRdb lists only in-frame clones, some missing. The profile shows approximately 140,000 clones, about 89% of them singletons. The sample originates from a study of T cells in localized non-small cell lung cancer. The germline V gene encodes CDR1 LNHDA and CDR2 SQIVND (reference sequence). This CDR3 comprises 13 residues. Source: peripheral blood, taken before any cancer treatment. This receptor was identified in a female donor over 55 with stage I lung adenocarcinoma. This chain uses TRBV19 with TRBJ2-5; tentative D call: TRBD2 (5 bases). The end of the DNA fits TRBJ2-7 better, so the J call may be wrong. DNA of the CDR3: TGTGCCAGTAGTATAAGCGGAACCTACGAGCAGTACTTC. Translating it yields CASSISGTYEQYF.